A single sample gave rise to the 29 T cell receptor beta chains below, sequenced in a study of shared clonotypes between healthy human individuals. Assay: immunoSEQ multiplex PCR; the TCRdb copy retains only in-frame clones and omits some. The sample shows some 2,100,000 clones, 95% of them seen only once. Sequencing was performed on naive CD4+ T cells sorted from blood. Subset reported: CD45RA+ positively selected. The source is a man younger than 35 in good health.

Concerning this clone: This specimen includes other DNA sequences encoding the same CDR3. The chain couples TRBV5-1 to TRBJ2-3; D not certain. The V gene's germline CDR1 is SGHRS and CDR2 YFSETQ. Trimming shortened V by 0 bases and J by 2 bases, and 7 bases separated the two germline ends. The CDR3 is 14 residues long. CDR3 in DNA: TGCGCCAGCAGCTTGGGGGATTACACAGATACGCAGTATTTT. Its protein is CASSLGDYTDTQYF.

The V gene is TRBV29-1, the J gene TRBJ2-3; D may be TRBD1 or TRBD2 (5 bases each). Germline V gene data show CDR1 as SQVTM and CDR2 as ANQGSEA. V was cut by 7 bases and J by 2 bases, with 13 bases left in between. This CDR3 has 13 amino acids. CDR3 nucleotides: TGCAGCGGGGACCGTAGACTCACAGATACGCAGTATTTT. Protein sequence: CSGDRRLTDTQYF.

The chain links TRBV19 to TRBJ1-1; the D gene is possibly TRBD1 (5 bases). Germline CDR1 and CDR2: LNHDA and SQIVND (reference sequence). The ends were cut back, 4 bases at V and 1 base at J, with 13 bases in the middle. The CDR3 has 15 amino acids. The CDR3, as DNA: TGTGCCAGTAGTAGGGCAGGGTGGGAGAACACTGAAGCTTTCTTT. It encodes CASSRAGWENTEAFF.

The chain has TRBV2 and TRBJ1-1, with 7 bases that match TRBD1. The CDR3 is 12 amino acids. Looked up from germline, CDR1 is SNHLY and CDR2 is FYNNEI. Trimming removed 8 bases from V and 5 bases from J; junction bases left unmatched: 5. CDR3 amino acids: CASGMTGTEAFF. DNA of the CDR3: TGTGCCAGCGGTATGACAGGGACTGAAGCTTTCTTT.

The rearrangement links TRBV5-1 to TRBJ1-2, with TRBD1 identical over 9 bases. Trimming at V came to 0 bases and at J to 7 bases, leaving 4 bases not matched to a gene. Germline CDR1 and CDR2: SGHRS and YFSETQ. The CDR3 is 14 amino acids. CDR3 coding DNA: TGCGCCAGCAGCTTGGAGGACAGGGGATCTGGCTACACCTTC. Translating it yields CASSLEDRGSGYTF.

In its sample, this clone was seen once. This sequence joins TRBV6-5 and TRBJ1-6; TRBD1 might be the D (5 bases). This CDR3 region has 16 residues. Trimming cost V 4 bases and J 7 bases, with 17 bases left between them. Germline values: CDR1 MNHEY, CDR2 SVGAGI. DNA of the CDR3: TGTGCCAGCAGTTCCATTCTCGGGGGAGGGAATTCACCCCTCCACTTT. Residues: CASSSILGGGNSPLHF.

The V gene is TRBV27, the J gene TRBJ2-7; D ambiguous. The CDR3 contains 13 residues. Trimming stripped 5 bases from V and 0 bases from J, with 8 bases between. The V gene's germline CDR1 is MNHEY and CDR2 SMNVEV (reference sequence). CDR3 residues: CASSMYSSYEQYF. CDR3 sequence (DNA): TGTGCCAGCAGTATGTACAGCTCCTACGAGCAGTACTTC.

The chain joins TRBV27 to TRBJ1-1; D remains ambiguous. The germline V gene has CDR1 MNHEY and CDR2 SMNVEV (reference sequence). Trimming pared 6 bases from V and 1 base from J, leaving 12 bases between. The CDR3 is made up of 14 amino acids. CDR3 coding DNA: TGTGCCAGCAGATCGCCGAGCAGGAACACTGAAGCTTTCTTT. It specifies CASRSPSRNTEAFF.

The CDR3 DNA follows: TGTGCCAGCAGTTTCGCGGGGGGGCCTCGGTACGCAGATACGCAGTATTTT. This sequence encodes CASSFAGGPRYADTQYF. The genes are TRBV28 and TRBJ2-3; 9 nucleotides agree with TRBD2. CDR1 is MDHEN and CDR2 is SYDVKM in the germline V gene. V trimming: 3 bases; J trimming: 4 bases; junction bases outside the gene matches: 11. CDR3 length: 17 amino acids.

This clone has just one count. The same CDR3 arises from other DNA sequences in this sample as well. The V and J genes are TRBV6-5 and TRBJ1-1; no clear D gene. There are 12 residues in the CDR3. V was pared by 6 bases and J by 1 base, with 6 bases between. The germline gives CDR1 MNHEY, CDR2 SVGAGI. The CDR3 sequence is CASRTPNTEAFF. The CDR3 DNA sequence: TGTGCCAGCAGGACACCGAACACTGAAGCTTTCTTT.

This sequence joins TRBV6-6 and TRBJ1-2; no reliable D call. This CDR3 region has 13 residues. V gave up 5 bases and J gave up 0 bases, with 7 bases separating them. Germline V gene data show CDR1 as MNHNY and CDR2 as SVGAGI (reference sequence). For the CDR3, the DNA is TGTGCCAGCAGTCCCAATTCTAACTATGGCTACACCTTC. Its protein product is CASSPNSNYGYTF.

The chain couples TRBV5-1 to TRBJ1-3; D not resolved. With 0 bases removed from V and 2 bases from J, the gap between germline ends came to 9 bases. The CDR3 loop spans 15 amino acids. CDR1 SGHRS and CDR2 YFSETQ come from the germline V gene. The CDR3 nucleotides read TGCGCCAGCAGCTTGGTTTCAGACCCTGGAAACACCATATATTTT. This sequence encodes CASSLVSDPGNTIYF.

This chain connects TRBV19 to TRBJ2-7; TRBD2 matches 7 bases. The junction had 7 bases not matched to a gene; V was cut back by 5 bases and J by 3 bases. CDR3 length: 14 amino acids. The V gene's germline CDR1 is LNHDA and CDR2 SQIVND (reference sequence). The CDR3 nucleotides are TGTGCCAGTAGTGACGGCGGGGGATTCTACGAGCAGTACTTC. It yields the protein CASSDGGGFYEQYF. Looking up the rest from reference TRBV19 and TRBJ2-7 gives the full variable domain: DGGITQSPKYLFRKEGQNVTLSCEQNLNHDAMYWYRQDPGQGLRLIYYSQIVNDFQKGDIAEGYSVSREKKESFPLTVTSAQKNPTAFYLCASSDGGGFYEQYFGPGTRLTVT.

The chain links TRBV10-3 to TRBJ2-2, with 8 bases fitting TRBD1. Per the germline V gene, CDR1 is ENHRY and CDR2 is SYGVKD. Losses at the gene ends were 6 bases for V and 3 bases for J; bases not matched to a gene: 6. There are 15 residues in the CDR3. The CDR3 is CAIRRQGTYTGELFF. As DNA, the CDR3 is TGTGCCATCAGAAGACAGGGGACGTACACCGGGGAGCTGTTTTTT.

The J gene is TRBJ1-4, the V gene TRBV28, with D unclear. This CDR3 is built from 14 residues. Trimming removed 5 bases at V and 8 bases at J, with 15 bases between. Germline CDR1 MDHEN, CDR2 SYDVKM. The CDR3 reads CASSGSALGEKLFF. CDR3 DNA sequence: TGTGCCAGCAGTGGGTCGGCCCTGGGAGAAAAACTGTTTTTT.

The chain combines TRBV5-6 with TRBJ2-3, with D possibly matching TRBD1 (6 bases). V was clipped by 4 bases and J by 3 bases, with 21 bases between them. Germline CDR1 reads SGHDT; CDR2 reads YYEEEE. The CDR3 is made up of 17 amino acids. This CDR3 is CASSRDSYRVETDTQYF. CDR3 coding DNA: TGTGCCAGCAGCCGCGATTCCTACAGGGTGGAGACAGATACGCAGTATTTT.

The chain uses TRBV7-3 and TRBJ2-5; 7 nucleotides align to TRBD1. There are 15 residues in the CDR3. Germline CDR1 is SGHTA and CDR2 is FQGTGA. With 5 bases clipped from V and 1 base from J, the junction kept 7 bases outside the gene matches. The CDR3 DNA reads as TGTGCCAGCAGCCCGACAGGGCGAAGCCAAGAGACCCAGTACTTC. Translating it yields CASSPTGRSQETQYF.

The rearrangement joins TRBV30 to TRBJ2-3, with no clear D. The germline V and J ends were trimmed by 1 base and 4 bases, with 21 bases remaining between them. This CDR3 is built from 17 residues. CDR1 GTSNPN and CDR2 SVGIG come from the germline V gene (reference sequence). The CDR3 loop reads CAWSGVESGVGPDTQYF. As DNA, the CDR3 is TGTGCCTGGAGTGGGGTTGAATCTGGGGTAGGACCAGATACGCAGTATTTT.

Note on this clone: The identical CDR3 is also encoded by other nucleotide sequences in the sample. V and J are TRBV29-1 and TRBJ2-7, with TRBD1 matching 8 bases. The CDR3 has 12 residues. The junction had 3 bases not matched to a gene; V was cut back by 6 bases and J by 2 bases. Looked up from germline, CDR1 is SQVTM and CDR2 is ANQGSEA. CDR3 coding DNA: TGCAGCGTAGGACAGGGAACCTACGAGCAGTACTTC. This sequence encodes CSVGQGTYEQYF.

This CDR3 is CASSLASGDPYEQYF. DNA of the CDR3: TGCGCCAGCAGCTTGGCGTCAGGGGACCCCTACGAGCAGTACTTC. The V gene is TRBV5-1, the J gene TRBJ2-7; D is perhaps TRBD1 (6 bases). V was clipped by 0 bases and J by 2 bases, with 12 bases between them. The germline V gene has CDR1 SGHRS and CDR2 YFSETQ. The CDR3 is 15 amino acids.

The rearrangement uses TRBV5-4 and TRBJ2-2; 11 nucleotides match TRBD2. The CDR3 contains 17 residues. Per the germline V gene, CDR1 is SGHNT and CDR2 is YYREEE (reference sequence). V dropped 4 bases and J dropped 5; count of bases not matched to a gene: 10. CDR3: CASSPRLAGLSTGELFF. In DNA, the CDR3 is TGTGCCAGCAGCCCGAGACTAGCGGGGCTTTCTACCGGGGAGCTGTTTTTT.

This chain uses TRBV10-3 with TRBJ2-4; 8 bases line up with TRBD2. The V gene end was trimmed by 0 bases and the J gene end by 0 bases; junction bases not matched to a gene: 4. CDR3 length equals 17 residues. From germline, CDR1 is ENHRY and CDR2 SYGVKD. CDR3 region: CAISESMLAGAKNIQYF. The DNA of the CDR3 is TGTGCCATCAGTGAGTCAATGCTAGCGGGAGCCAAAAACATTCAGTACTTC.

The chain employs TRBV6-1 and TRBJ2-6; D call uncertain. This CDR3 comprises 14 residues. The germline V gene encodes CDR1 MNHNS and CDR2 SASEGT. V lost 6 bases and J lost 0, with 6 bases in between. This CDR3 is CASRLDSGANVLTF. The CDR3 DNA sequence: TGTGCCAGCAGGTTAGACTCTGGGGCCAACGTCCTGACTTTC.

The V and J genes are TRBV18 and TRBJ1-1, with a possible D match to TRBD1 (6 bases). This CDR3 spans 18 amino acids. The germline CDR1 and CDR2 sequences are KGHSH and LQKENI. The V end was cut by 5 bases, the J end by 4 bases, with 26 bases between. The CDR3 is CASSSLPLGQSRVTEAFF. In DNA, the CDR3 is TGTGCCAGCTCATCACTACCCCTCGGACAGTCCCGGGTCACTGAAGCTTTCTTT. The full variable domain, with the rest looked up from reference TRBV18 and TRBJ1-1, is NAGVMQNPRHLVRRRGQEARLRCSPMKGHSHVYWYRQLPEEGLKFMVYLQKENIIDESGMPKERFSAEFPKEGPSILRIQQVVRGDSAAYFCASSSLPLGQSRVTEAFFGQGTRLTVV.

J is TRBJ2-7 and V is TRBV5-5; 10 bases fit TRBD1. V lost 5 bases, J lost 2 bases, and 4 bases stayed unmatched. This CDR3 is 14 amino acids long. CDR1 and CDR2 from the germline V gene are SGHKS and YYEKEE (reference sequence). The CDR3 DNA follows: TGTGCCAGCAGTACGGACAGGGGGGCCTACGAGCAGTACTTC. It translates to CASSTDRGAYEQYF.

The CDR3 reads CASSQPEAGPGNQPQHF. In nucleotides, the CDR3 is TGTGCCAGCAGCCAACCTGAGGCAGGCCCGGGAAATCAGCCCCAGCATTTT. V and J are TRBV4-2 and TRBJ1-5; D remains unclear. CDR1 and CDR2 from the germline V gene are LGHNA and YNFKEQ. V dropped 2 bases and J dropped 4 bases, with 18 bases sitting between them. The CDR3 covers 17 residues.

The chain links TRBV5-1 to TRBJ1-1; a possible D gene is TRBD1 (6 bases). Germline loops: CDR1 SGHRS, CDR2 YFSETQ. V was trimmed by 4 bases and J by 7 bases, leaving 14 bases between them. CDR3 size: 13 residues. CDR3 in DNA: TGCGCCAGCAGCAAGGACAGCCAATTTGAAGCTTTCTTT. It specifies CASSKDSQFEAFF.

Turning to this clone: At one end, the junction sequence differs from germline, possibly due to a read error. V and J are TRBV7-7 and TRBJ2-5; D gene ambiguous. Germline loops: CDR1 SSHAT, CDR2 FNYEAQ (reference sequence). The CDR3 extends over 15 amino acids. DNA of the CDR3: TGTGCTAGCAGCTTAGGCGGCGACTCAGAAGAGACCCAGTACTTC. It specifies CASSLGGDSEETQYF. The entire variable domain, with the rest obtained from reference TRBV7-7 and TRBJ2-5, is as follows: GAGVSQSPRYKVTKRGQDVTLRCDPISSHATLYWYQQALGQGPEFLTYFNYEAQPDKSGLPSDRFSAERPEGSISTLTIQRTEQRDSAMYRCASSLGGDSEETQYFGPGTRLLVL.

V gene TRBV10-3 combines with J gene TRBJ1-3; 9 nucleotides line up with TRBD1. The CDR3 covers 17 residues. V dropped 6 bases and J dropped 2; count of bases not matched to a gene: 11. Germline CDR1 reads ENHRY; CDR2 reads SYGVKD. The CDR3 nucleotides read TGTGCCATCAGCCTCCGGGACAGGGTTCGGACTGGAAACACCATATATTTT. Encoded protein: CAISLRDRVRTGNTIYF.